A single sample is the source of the 28 T cell receptor beta chains below, sequenced in a study of beta chain features in type 1 diabetes. All of the isolated RNA was reverse transcribed, so expressed TCRB transcripts were sequenced. TCRdb keeps only in-frame clones here, not all; method: immunoSEQ multiplex PCR. The profile shows hundreds of thousands of clones, 30% of them singletons. The sequenced material came from naive CD4+ T cells from blood. These receptors came from a young man in good health.

This clone was detected a few times. The rearrangement uses TRBV20-1 and TRBJ2-7; D uncertain. Deletions cut 3 bases from V and 0 bases from J, with 3 bases between. The CDR3 length is 11 residues. Germline V gene data show CDR1 as DFQATT and CDR2 as SNEGSKA (reference sequence). CDR3 protein: CSARPSYEQYF. The DNA for the CDR3 is TGCAGTGCTAGGCCCTCCTACGAGCAGTACTTC.

The J gene is TRBJ2-7, the V gene TRBV5-1; D remains ambiguous. Looked up from germline, CDR1 is SGHRS and CDR2 is YFSETQ. The CDR3 contains 16 residues. The germline V and J ends were trimmed by 3 bases and 6 bases, with 22 bases remaining between them. The CDR3 loop is CASSSTARATVGEQYF. The CDR3 nucleotides read TGCGCCAGCAGCTCGACGGCCCGGGCCACGGTTGGCGAGCAGTACTTC.

This clone was seen a handful of times. The J gene is TRBJ2-1, the V gene TRBV29-1; 8 bases line up with TRBD1. Germline lookup yields CDR1 SQVTM and CDR2 ANQGSEA. The trim removed 4 bases at V and 7 bases at J, leaving 6 bases unmatched. CDR3 length: 13 residues. CDR3 nucleotides: TGCAGCGTTGCGCGACAGGGGCGAAATGAGCAGTTCTTC. It is translated as CSVARQGRNEQFF.

The chain links TRBV7-3 to TRBJ2-5; TRBD1 aligns across 11 bases. With 5 bases clipped from V and 5 bases from J, the junction kept 1 base outside the gene matches. The CDR3 runs 13 residues. The V gene's germline CDR1 is SGHTA and CDR2 FQGTGA. CDR3: CASSRTGGETQYF. The DNA of the CDR3 is TGTGCCAGCAGCCGGACAGGGGGCGAGACCCAGTACTTC.

This rearrangement joins TRBV7-2 to TRBJ1-2; 9 bases line up with TRBD1. With V trimmed by 5 bases and J by 6 bases, 10 bases remained unmatched. In germline, CDR1 is SGHTA, CDR2 FQGNSA. The CDR3 contains 15 residues. In DNA, the CDR3 is TGTGCCAGCAGCCAGGGACAGGGCACCCTACATGGCTACACCTTC. Protein sequence: CASSQGQGTLHGYTF.

The rearrangement links TRBV10-2 to TRBJ2-1; 10 nucleotides match TRBD2. From germline, CDR1 is WSHSY and CDR2 SAAADI. V dropped 9 bases and J dropped 0; count of bases not matched to a gene: 8. This CDR3 comprises 16 residues. The CDR3 sequence is CASIPSGRVSYNEQFF. For the CDR3, the DNA is TGCGCCAGTATCCCTAGCGGGAGAGTCTCCTACAATGAGCAGTTCTTC.

This chain joins TRBV2 and TRBJ2-1, with TRBD2 matching over 7 bases. The CDR3 loop spans 13 amino acids. J lost 7 bases, V lost 11 bases, and 11 bases had no gene match. CDR1 is SNHLY and CDR2 is FYNNEI in the germline V gene. CDR3 region: CAFGAGEGNEQFF. The CDR3 bases are TGTGCCTTCGGGGCGGGAGAAGGGAATGAGCAGTTCTTC.

As for this clone: The same CDR3 also results from other DNA sequences found in this sample. The chain combines TRBV18 with TRBJ2-1; D call uncertain. Germline loops: CDR1 KGHSH, CDR2 LQKENI. The CDR3 is made up of 14 amino acids. The germline V and J ends were trimmed by 2 bases and 2 bases, with 7 bases remaining between them. The DNA for the CDR3 is TGTGCCAGCTCACCAACGCGGACCTACAATGAGCAGTTCTTC. Protein sequence: CASSPTRTYNEQFF.

The chain joins TRBV9 to TRBJ2-2; the match to TRBD2 covers 14 bases. The CDR3 has 15 amino acids. Trimming cost V 4 bases and J 6 bases; bases outside gene matches: 2. Germline values: CDR1 SGDLS, CDR2 YYNGEE. The CDR3, as DNA: TGTGCCAGCAGCCCGACTAGCGGGAGGGCCGGGGAGCTGTTTTTT. It yields the protein CASSPTSGRAGELFF. Full variable domain (missing parts from reference TRBV9 and TRBJ2-2): DSGVTQTPKHLITATGQRVTLRCSPRSGDLSVYWYQQSLDQGLQFLIQYYNGEERAKGNILERFSAQQFPDLHSELNLSSLELGDSALYFCASSPTSGRAGELFFGEGSRLTVL.

This rearrangement joins TRBV2 to TRBJ2-5; TRBD2 matches 13 bases. The CDR3 extends over 15 amino acids. V gave up 8 bases and J gave up 2 bases; unmatched junction bases: 5. The germline CDR1 and CDR2 sequences are SNHLY and FYNNEI. In DNA form, the CDR3 reads TGTGCCAGCGGGCCGGGACTAGCGGGACAAGAGACCCAGTACTTC. Residues: CASGPGLAGQETQYF.

The chain has TRBV4-3 and TRBJ1-5; D is possibly TRBD1 (6 bases). There are 14 residues in the CDR3. Germline V lookup: CDR1 LGHNA, CDR2 YSLEER. V was pared by 1 base and J by 6 bases, with 10 bases between. The DNA for the CDR3 is TGCGCCAGCAGCCAAGTGACAGGCGGTCAGCCCCAGCATTTT. Translation gives CASSQVTGGQPQHF.

The chain is built from TRBV6-5 and TRBJ2-3, with 10 bases matching TRBD2. The CDR3 extends over 15 amino acids. The V and J ends lost 6 bases and 2 bases, in that order; junction bases with no gene match: 5. Germline CDR1 is MNHEY and CDR2 is SVGAGI. CDR3 residues: CASRLTSGNTDTQYF. CDR3 coding DNA: TGTGCCAGCAGACTTACTAGCGGGAACACAGATACGCAGTATTTT.

This clone occurred a few times. The rearrangement joins TRBV29-1 to TRBJ1-4; D unresolved. The V and J ends lost 4 bases and 7 bases respectively, with 10 bases between them. The CDR3 extends over 12 amino acids. Germline CDR1 is SQVTM and CDR2 is ANQGSEA. The CDR3 nucleotides read TGCAGCGTTGTGGCCTCGGGTGAAAAACTGTTTTTT. Residues: CSVVASGEKLFF.

The chain combines TRBV7-9 with TRBJ1-1; 7 nucleotides line up with TRBD1. The V gene's germline CDR1 is SEHNR and CDR2 FQNEAQ (reference sequence). V shed 5 bases, J shed 4 bases, and the junction held 13 bases outside the gene matches. The CDR3 totals 16 residues. CDR3 residues: CASSGLTGISRTEAFF. The DNA of the CDR3 is TGTGCCAGCAGCGGCCTGACAGGGATCAGTCGCACTGAAGCTTTCTTT.

V usage is TRBV30 and J usage is TRBJ2-4; the match to TRBD2 covers 9 bases. J gave up 6 bases and V 1 base, and 10 bases lay outside the gene matches. The germline V gene has CDR1 GTSNPN and CDR2 SVGIG (reference sequence). CDR3 length: 16 residues. Written as DNA, the CDR3 is TGTGCCTGGAGTGCCCGACTAGCGGTGCGAGGAAACATTCAGTACTTC. Translating it yields CAWSARLAVRGNIQYF.

This clone was seen only a few times. J is TRBJ2-1 and V is TRBV7-9; no clear D gene. Trimming stripped 8 bases from V and 6 bases from J, with 20 bases between. Germline V gene data show CDR1 as SEHNR and CDR2 as FQNEAQ (reference sequence). The CDR3 is made up of 15 amino acids. This CDR3 is CASLPYQSRTNEQFF. The CDR3 coding sequence is TGTGCCAGCCTCCCTTACCAATCGAGAACCAATGAGCAGTTCTTC.

This clone was seen a handful of times. The V call is TRBV18, the J call TRBJ2-7; D is unclear. Trimming cost V 2 bases and J 2 bases, with 10 bases left between them. This CDR3 has 14 residues. Germline-derived CDR1 and CDR2 are KGHSH and LQKENI. The CDR3 bases are TGTGCCAGCTCACCAAGAGACACCACCTACGAGCAGTACTTC. Amino acids: CASSPRDTTYEQYF.

This chain joins TRBV7-9 and TRBJ2-7; D is perhaps TRBD2 (6 bases). Germline values: CDR1 SEHNR, CDR2 FQNEAQ (reference sequence). Trimming left V 3 bases short and J 3 bases short, with 12 bases between. The CDR3 has 14 residues. This chain's CDR3 is CASSLAGIFYEQYF. In nucleotides, the CDR3 is TGTGCCAGCAGCTTGGCGGGAATCTTCTACGAGCAGTACTTC. The entire variable domain, with the rest obtained from reference TRBV7-9 and TRBJ2-7, is as follows: DTGVSQNPRHKITKRGQNVTFRCDPISEHNRLYWYRQTLGQGPEFLTYFQNEAQLEKSRLLSDRFSAERPKGSFSTLEIQRTEQGDSAMYLCASSLAGIFYEQYFGPGTRLTVT.

Here the CDR3 DNA reads TGTGCCAGCAGCCTAGGGGACTATGGCTACACCTTC. It codes for CASSLGDYGYTF. The genes are TRBV4-2 and TRBJ1-2; D is perhaps TRBD1 (5 bases). The CDR3 consists of 12 residues. Germline V CDR1 and CDR2: LGHNA, YNFKEQ. The V end was cut by 4 bases, the J end by 3 bases, with 6 bases between.

This clone was found a few times. The gene calls are TRBV25-1 and TRBJ2-5; 12 bases map to TRBD2. The germline gives CDR1 MGHDK, CDR2 SYGVNS. Losses at the gene ends were 5 bases for V and 5 bases for J; bases not matched to a gene: 9. The CDR3 is 16 residues long. CDR3 residues: CASSRASGRATETQYF. The CDR3 DNA follows: TGTGCCAGCAGTCGGGCTAGCGGGAGGGCCACGGAGACCCAGTACTTC.

This clone showed up just a few times. The chain employs TRBV5-6 and TRBJ1-2; no reliable D call. This CDR3 region has 13 residues. Germline assignment: CDR1 SGHDT and CDR2 YYEEEE. V gave up 7 bases and J gave up 1 base, with 11 bases separating them. CDR3 in amino acids: CASFARDNYGYTF. The CDR3, as DNA: TGTGCCAGCTTTGCCAGAGATAACTATGGCTACACCTTC.

The rearrangement joins TRBV30 to TRBJ1-1, with no clear D. The CDR3 loop spans 11 amino acids. The germline V gene has CDR1 GTSNPN and CDR2 SVGIG (reference sequence). V lost 1 base and J lost 10, with 10 bases in between. The DNA for the CDR3 is TGTGCCTGGAGTGGGCTAAGCTCAGCTTTCTTT. It encodes CAWSGLSSAFF. The full variable domain, with the rest looked up from reference TRBV30 and TRBJ1-1, is SQTIHQWPATLVQPVGSPLSLECTVEGTSNPNLYWYRQAAGRGLQLLFYSVGIGQISSEVPQNLSASRPQDRQFILSSKKLLLSDSGFYLCAWSGLSSAFFGQGTRLTVV.

This clone was seen once. The same CDR3 arises from other DNA sequences in this sample as well. The chain has TRBV5-4 and TRBJ2-3; D is ambiguous. The CDR3 is 12 residues long. CDR1 is SGHNT, CDR2 YYREEE, per germline (reference sequence). V gave up 1 base and J gave up 3 bases, with 3 bases separating them. This chain's CDR3 is CASSLLTDTQYF. As DNA, the CDR3 is TGTGCCAGCAGCTTGTTAACAGATACGCAGTATTTT.

This clone was picked up a small number of times. The chain is built from TRBV30 and TRBJ1-1, with TRBD1 matching 7 bases. Germline CDR1 is GTSNPN and CDR2 is SVGIG (reference sequence). After removal of 7 bases from V and 1 base from J, the junction contained 3 bases not matched to a gene. This CDR3 has 12 residues. The CDR3 reads CASRQGNTEAFF. CDR3 nucleotide sequence: TGTGCCTCGAGACAGGGGAACACTGAAGCTTTCTTT. The variable domain in full, with the rest retrieved from reference TRBV30 and TRBJ1-1, is SQTIHQWPATLVQPVGSPLSLECTVEGTSNPNLYWYRQAAGRGLQLLFYSVGIGQISSEVPQNLSASRPQDRQFILSSKKLLLSDSGFYLCASRQGNTEAFFGQGTRLTVV.

The rearrangement links TRBV4-3 to TRBJ2-7; 8 nucleotides agree with TRBD1. The germline gives CDR1 LGHNA, CDR2 YSLEER. The CDR3 is made up of 16 amino acids. With 0 bases clipped from V and 4 bases from J, the junction kept 8 bases outside the gene matches. The CDR3 nucleotides read TGCGCCAGCAGCCAAGATTCAGGGGGCGACGGGTACGAGCAGTACTTC. Its translation: CASSQDSGGDGYEQYF.

This clone was detected only a few times. The chain carries TRBV7-6 and TRBJ2-7, with 8 bases lining up with TRBD1. V lost 5 bases and J lost 3; bases outside the gene matches: 6. The germline V gene encodes CDR1 SGHVS and CDR2 FNYEAQ. The CDR3 loop spans 14 amino acids. CDR3 bases: TGTGCCAGCAGCATGACAGGGGCCAGCTACGAGCAGTACTTC. It yields the protein CASSMTGASYEQYF.

V and J are TRBV30 and TRBJ2-7, with D possibly matching TRBD1 (5 bases). Trimming pared 3 bases from V and 0 bases from J, leaving 9 bases between. Germline-derived CDR1 and CDR2 are GTSNPN and SVGIG (reference sequence). The CDR3 is made up of 13 amino acids. CDR3 protein: CAWRSGFSYEQYF. The CDR3 region has the DNA TGTGCCTGGAGGTCAGGGTTCTCCTACGAGCAGTACTTC.

This clone was picked up a small number of times. V and J are TRBV29-1 and TRBJ1-1, with TRBD1 as a possible D gene (6 bases). CDR1 SQVTM and CDR2 ANQGSEA come from the germline V gene. V lost 6 bases and J lost 1, with 18 bases in between. This CDR3 is 15 amino acids long. The CDR3 coding sequence is TGCAGCGTGTGGGCCTCCAGGGGCGCGAACACTGAAGCTTTCTTT. The encoded protein is CSVWASRGANTEAFF.